This section outlines one T cell receptor beta chain sequence together with its context. Its target is unknown. The V gene's germline CDR1 is SGHTS and CDR2 YDEGEE. Trimming stripped 1 base from V and 8 bases from J, with 15 bases between. The CDR3 is 14 amino acids. This record comes from a study of tumor-infiltrating lymphocytes in localized non-small cell lung cancer. Overall study context: Each patient gave resected tumor and non-adjacent uninvolved lung tissue. Study-level results: Each assay used a separate piece of the same tissue. TCRbeta sequencing showed higher T cell infiltration in tumors than uninvolved lung.

Data came from immunoSEQ multiplex PCR; TCRdb stores just in-frame clones and leaves some out. The table lists 9,500 to 11,000 clones, around 74% of them singletons. The genes are TRBV5-8 and TRBJ1-2; D possibly corresponds to TRBD1 (6 bases). The receptor was derived from a human donor with non-small cell lung cancer. Sequenced: uninvolved lung tissue not adjacent to the tumor. DNA for the CDR3: TGTGCCAGCAGCTTGTACAGGGCCGCGGGGGGCTACACCTTC. Its translation: CASSLYRAAGGYTF.